The present entry profiles one T cell receptor (beta chain) with its context. The sample is drawn from a study of blood T cell repertoires in COVID-19. The CDR3 is 13 residues long. V lost 8 bases to trimming and J lost 7 bases; unmatched junction nucleotides: 11. The V gene's germline CDR1 is MNHEY and CDR2 SVGAGI. Original processing methods: Amplification from reference gene primers served as the basis for estimated nucleated cell counts. Profiling relied on immunoSEQ multiplex PCR, and the TCRdb table lists in-frame clones only, not all of them. D and trimming were read from the DNA, whereas the V and J calls and clone size are those reported in that table. The sample lists fewer than 450,000 clones; around 88% were seen once.

This chain links TRBV6-5 with TRBJ2-7; TRBD2 matches at 7 bases. The sequence was obtained from a woman aged 45-60 years with COVID-19, enrolled during active disease. The sequenced material came from peripheral blood. The CDR3 spells CASGRVAMGEQYF. CDR3 nucleotide sequence: TGTGCCAGCGGGAGGGTAGCCATGGGAGAGCAGTACTTC.